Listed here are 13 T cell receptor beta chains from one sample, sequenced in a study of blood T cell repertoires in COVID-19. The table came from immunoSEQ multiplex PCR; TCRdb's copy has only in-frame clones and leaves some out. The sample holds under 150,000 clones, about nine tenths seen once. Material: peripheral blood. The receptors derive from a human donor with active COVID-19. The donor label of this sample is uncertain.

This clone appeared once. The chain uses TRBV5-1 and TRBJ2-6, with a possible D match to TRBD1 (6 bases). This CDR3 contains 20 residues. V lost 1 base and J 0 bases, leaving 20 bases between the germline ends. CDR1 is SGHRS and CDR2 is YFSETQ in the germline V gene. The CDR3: CASSLRALGRGNSGANVLTF. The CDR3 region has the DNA TGCGCCAGCAGCTTGCGAGCGTTAGGCAGGGGCAACTCTGGGGCCAACGTCCTGACTTTC.

As DNA, the CDR3 is TGCAGCGTTTTCCGACTAGAGGAAGACGGGACCCAGTACTTC. Translated, it gives CSVFRLEEDGTQYF. V is TRBV29-1 and J is TRBJ2-5; D possibly corresponds to TRBD2 (6 bases). Trimming took off 5 bases at V and 7 bases at J, with 20 bases between the two ends. Per germline, CDR1 SQVTM and CDR2 ANQGSEA. This CDR3 is built from 14 residues.

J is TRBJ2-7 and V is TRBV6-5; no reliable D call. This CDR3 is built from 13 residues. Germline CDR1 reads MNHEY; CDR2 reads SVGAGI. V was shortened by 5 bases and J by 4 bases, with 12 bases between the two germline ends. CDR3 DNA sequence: TGTGCCAGCAGTCCTCTGCCCGCGTACGAGCAGTACTTC. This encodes CASSPLPAYEQYF.

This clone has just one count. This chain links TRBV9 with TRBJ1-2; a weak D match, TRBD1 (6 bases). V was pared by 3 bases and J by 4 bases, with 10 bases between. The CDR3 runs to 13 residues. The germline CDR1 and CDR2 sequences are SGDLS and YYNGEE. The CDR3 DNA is TGTGCCAGCAGCGCCCAGGGGCCCTATGGCTACACCTTC. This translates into CASSAQGPYGYTF.

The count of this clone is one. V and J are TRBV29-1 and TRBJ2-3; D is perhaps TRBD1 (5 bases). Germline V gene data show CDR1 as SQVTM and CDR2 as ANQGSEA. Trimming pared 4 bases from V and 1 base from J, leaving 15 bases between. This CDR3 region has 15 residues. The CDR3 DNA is TGCAGCGTTGGGGGCAGGGTAAGGGGCACAGATACGCAGTATTTT. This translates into CSVGGRVRGTDTQYF.

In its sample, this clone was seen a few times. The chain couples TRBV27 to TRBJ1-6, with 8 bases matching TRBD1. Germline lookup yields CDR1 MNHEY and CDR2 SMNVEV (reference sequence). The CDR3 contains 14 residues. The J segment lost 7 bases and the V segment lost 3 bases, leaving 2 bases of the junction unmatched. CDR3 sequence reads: CASSFRTGNSPLHF. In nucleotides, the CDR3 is TGTGCCAGCAGTTTCAGGACAGGGAATTCACCCCTCCACTTT.

The chain's CDR3 is CASSSPTGDLSEAFF. The CDR3 DNA reads TGTGCCAGCAGCTCGCCGACAGGGGATCTATCTGAAGCTTTCTTT. This chain links TRBV5-4 with TRBJ1-1, with 8 bases fitting TRBD1. With 3 bases clipped from V and 6 bases from J, the junction kept 10 bases outside the gene matches. Per the germline V gene, CDR1 is SGHNT and CDR2 is YYREEE (reference sequence). The CDR3 totals 15 residues.

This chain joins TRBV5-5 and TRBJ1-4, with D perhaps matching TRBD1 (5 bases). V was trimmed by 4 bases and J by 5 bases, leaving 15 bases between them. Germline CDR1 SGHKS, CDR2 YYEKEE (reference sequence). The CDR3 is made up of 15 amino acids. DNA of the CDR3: TGTGCCAGCAGCGCGGGCGGGACTCTCAATGAAAAACTGTTTTTT. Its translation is CASSAGGTLNEKLFF.

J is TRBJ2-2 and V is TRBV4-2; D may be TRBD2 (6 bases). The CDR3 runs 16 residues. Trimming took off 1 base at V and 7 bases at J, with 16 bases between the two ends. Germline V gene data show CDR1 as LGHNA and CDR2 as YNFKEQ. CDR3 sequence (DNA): TGTGCCAGCAGCCAAGTTGGCGGGGCCCGCGGCGGGGAGCTGTTTTTT. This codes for CASSQVGGARGGELFF.

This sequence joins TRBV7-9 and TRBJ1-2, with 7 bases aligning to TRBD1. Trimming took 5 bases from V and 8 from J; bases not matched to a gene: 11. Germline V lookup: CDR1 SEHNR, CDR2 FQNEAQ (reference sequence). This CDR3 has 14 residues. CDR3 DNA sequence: TGTGCCAGCAGCCCGGGACAGCCCCGTGAGGGCTACACCTTC. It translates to CASSPGQPREGYTF. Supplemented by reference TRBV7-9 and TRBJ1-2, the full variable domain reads DTGVSQNPRHKITKRGQNVTFRCDPISEHNRLYWYRQTLGQGPEFLTYFQNEAQLEKSRLLSDRFSAERPKGSFSTLEIQRTEQGDSAMYLCASSPGQPREGYTFGSGTRLTVV.

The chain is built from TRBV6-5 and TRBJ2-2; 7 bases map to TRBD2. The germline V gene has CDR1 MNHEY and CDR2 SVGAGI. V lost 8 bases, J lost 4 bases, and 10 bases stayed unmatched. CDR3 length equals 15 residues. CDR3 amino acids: CASRMTRGGTGELFF. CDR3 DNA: TGTGCCAGCCGAATGACCCGCGGGGGCACCGGGGAGCTGTTTTTT.

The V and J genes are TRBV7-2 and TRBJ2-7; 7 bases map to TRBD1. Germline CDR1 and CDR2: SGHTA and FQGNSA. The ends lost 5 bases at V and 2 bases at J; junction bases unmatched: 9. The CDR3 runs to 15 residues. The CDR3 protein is CASSPQTGPTYEQYF. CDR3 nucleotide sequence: TGTGCCAGCAGCCCCCAGACAGGGCCTACCTACGAGCAGTACTTC.

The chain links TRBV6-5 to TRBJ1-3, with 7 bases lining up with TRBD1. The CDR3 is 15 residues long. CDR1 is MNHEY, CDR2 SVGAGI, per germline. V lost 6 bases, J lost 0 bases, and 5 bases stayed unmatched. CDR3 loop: CASRGTALSGNTIYF. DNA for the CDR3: TGTGCCAGCAGGGGGACAGCTCTCTCTGGAAACACCATATATTTT.